Listed below are T cell receptor beta chains from one sample, sequenced in a study of shared clonotypes between healthy human individuals. The protocol was immunoSEQ multiplex PCR, while the TCRdb copy is restricted to in-frame clones and leaves out a portion. This table holds approximately 2.1 million clones, over 85% found once. Sequencing used naive CD4+ T cells from PBMCs. The receptor set was obtained from a man between 18 and 35 years old in good health. Some clones in this sample may be carry-over from other donors' samples. CDR3s include the opening cysteine and the closing phenylalanine or tryptophan. The D gene is left open where the match is weak. The listing skips clone size in some rows; elsewhere it reads once, few, many or a size class.

>NA|12|TRBV27|TRBJ1-1|NA
CASGHRENEAFF
TGTGCCAGCGGGCACAGGGAGAATGAAGCTTTCTTT
>NA|16|TRBV7-9|TRBJ1-5|NA
CASSLGAGAANQPQHF
TGTGCCAGCAGCTTAGGGGCCGGGGCGGCTAATCAGCCCCAGCATTTT
>NA|20|TRBV28|TRBJ2-5|TRBD2
CASSLIRGGSSGLLGETQYF
TGTGCCAGCAGTTTGATTAGGGGCGGGTCTAGCGGGCTACTTGGGGAGACCCAGTACTTC
>NA|15|TRBV7-3|TRBJ2-7|TRBD2
CASSPAVTSVYEQYF
TGTGCCAGCAGCCCCGCCGTGACTAGCGTCTACGAGCAGTACTTC
>NA|15|TRBV11-1|TRBJ2-1|NA
CASSPRGQKNNEQFF
TGTGCCAGCAGCCCCCGAGGACAAAAAAACAATGAGCAGTTCTTC
>NA|14|TRBV30|TRBJ2-7|NA
CAWSPGLSTREQYF
TGTGCCTGGAGCCCGGGCCTCTCGACGAGGGAGCAGTACTTC
>NA|14|TRBV6-5|TRBJ2-1|NA
CASSPRTLNNEQFF
TGTGCCAGCAGTCCTCGGACTCTGAACAATGAGCAGTTCTTC
>NA|13|TRBV7-2|TRBJ2-2|NA
CASSLLGTGELFF
TGTGCCAGCAGCTTACTAGGGACCGGGGAGCTGTTTTTT
>NA|12|TRBV28|TRBJ2-1|NA
CASRSSYNEQFF
TGTGCCAGCAGATCCTCCTACAATGAGCAGTTCTTC
>NA|16|TRBV9|TRBJ2-3|NA
CASSAQGSGGTDTQYF
TGTGCCAGCAGCGCCCAGGGGTCTGGCGGCACAGATACGCAGTATTTT
>NA|12|TRBV30|TRBJ2-7|NA
CAWSFVTYEQYF
TGTGCCTGGAGCTTTGTGACCTACGAGCAGTACTTC
>NA|18|TRBV4-2|TRBJ2-2|TRBD2
CASSQVWGTSGSAGELFF
TGTGCCAGCAGCCAAGTCTGGGGGACTAGCGGGAGTGCCGGGGAGCTGTTTTTT
>NA|13|TRBV30|TRBJ2-7|NA
CAWGTGPGSEQYF
TGTGCCTGGGGCACCGGGCCAGGCTCCGAGCAGTACTTC
>once|14|TRBV6-5|TRBJ2-2|TRBD2
CASGKREGVGELFF
TGTGCCAGCGGAAAGCGGGAGGGCGTCGGGGAGCTGTTTTTT
>NA|14|TRBV30|TRBJ1-2|TRBD1
CAWSTLGQGGGYTF
TGTGCCTGGAGTACTTTGGGACAGGGGGGAGGCTACACCTTC
>NA|14|TRBV6-5|TRBJ1-2|TRBD1
CASSYSGTGGGYTF
TGTGCCAGCAGTTACTCTGGTACAGGGGGGGGCTACACCTTC
>NA|13|TRBV5-1|TRBJ2-5|NA
CASSLQGGETQYF
TGCGCCAGCAGCTTGCAGGGCGGAGAGACCCAGTACTTC
>NA|15|TRBV10-3|TRBJ2-1|TRBD2
CAISGRTSGRDEQFF
TGTGCCATCAGCGGCAGGACTAGCGGGAGGGATGAGCAGTTCTTC
>NA|13|TRBV11-2|TRBJ2-7|NA
CASSLQTGAEQYF
TGTGCCAGCAGCTTACAAACCGGGGCCGAGCAGTACTTC
>NA|12|TRBV5-8|TRBJ1-2|NA
CASSLGQFGYTF
TGTGCCAGCAGCTTGGGGCAGTTTGGCTACACCTTC
>NA|15|TRBV27|TRBJ1-2|NA
CASSFGTPTLYGYTF
TGTGCCAGCAGTTTCGGGACACCGACCCTCTATGGCTACACCTTC
>NA|17|TRBV5-1|TRBJ2-7|NA
CASSLANPGGGHYEQYF
TGCGCCAGCAGCTTGGCCAACCCCGGAGGGGGCCACTACGAGCAGTACTTC
>NA|17|TRBV30|TRBJ1-5|TRBD1
CAWSDRGGLYSNQPQHF
TGTGCCTGGAGTGACAGGGGAGGGCTTTATAGCAATCAGCCCCAGCATTTT
>NA|14|TRBV5-1|TRBJ1-1|NA
CASSEGVGGTEAFF
TGCGCCAGCAGCGAGGGAGTCGGGGGCACTGAAGCTTTCTTT
>once|12|TRBV7-2|TRBJ2-7|NA
CASSLATSEQYF
TGTGCCAGCAGCTTAGCGACTAGCGAGCAGTACTTC